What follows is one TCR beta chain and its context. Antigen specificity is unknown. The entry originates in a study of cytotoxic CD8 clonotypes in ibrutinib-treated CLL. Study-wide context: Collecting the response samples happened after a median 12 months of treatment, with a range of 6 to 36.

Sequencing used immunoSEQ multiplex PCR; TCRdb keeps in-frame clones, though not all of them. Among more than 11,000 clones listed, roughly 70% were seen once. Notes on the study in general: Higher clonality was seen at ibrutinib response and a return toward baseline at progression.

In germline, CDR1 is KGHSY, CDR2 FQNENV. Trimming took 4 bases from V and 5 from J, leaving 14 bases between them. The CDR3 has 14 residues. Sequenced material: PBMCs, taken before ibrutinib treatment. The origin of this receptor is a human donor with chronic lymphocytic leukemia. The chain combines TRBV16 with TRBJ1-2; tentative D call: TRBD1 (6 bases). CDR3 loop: CASSPGGGGYGYTF. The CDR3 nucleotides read TGTGCCAGCAGCCCCGGTGGGGGCGGGTATGGCTACACCTTC.